This T cell receptor beta chain was documented in a study of T cells in Graves' hyperthyroidism and ophthalmopathy (dated by TCRdb to 2018 to 2020). About the investigation overall: To identify TCR V-J signatures that set the groups apart, the researchers used a discovery cohort of about a hundred patients, made up of fewer than 50 with Graves' ophthalmopathy and about 60 with stable Graves' hyperthyroidism. An independent validation cohort of 18 to 20 hyperthyroidism patients and 17 patients who later progressed to ophthalmopathy tested prospective prediction of ophthalmopathy. For training and testing, the roughly 100 patients in the discovery cohort were randomly divided in a 7:3 ratio. Thyroid tissue and blood T-cell repertoires from about 6 Graves' hyperthyroidism patients were also compared in the study. Once sampling was done, hyperthyroidism patients were given methimazole at a starting dose of 30 mg daily, whereas ophthalmopathy patients were given high-dose intravenous methylprednisolone. According to the paper, TCR Vbeta CDR3 sequencing was carried out on 135 peripheral blood samples, which came from under 50 ophthalmopathy, approximately 72 hyperthyroidism and roughly 17 progressor patients. What the authors observed across the whole study: Most expanded thyroid clonotypes (frequency above 0.001) were also detected in blood, suggesting blood repertoires may reflect thyroid immune responses. In validation, the model predicted progression to ophthalmopathy with over 60% sensitivity and less than 80% specificity, a median of about 6.7 months before onset. Ophthalmopathy was separated from stable hyperthyroidism by a 13 V-J signature model, with 87.88% sensitivity and 81% to 82% specificity obtained in cross-validation and 80%/75% obtained in testing. Sample size was not statistically predetermined, and investigators were not blinded to group allocation.

Trimming takes 7 bases from V and 0 bases from J, and the germline ends sit 13 bases apart. The CDR3 numbers 15 residues from cysteine through phenylalanine. The retained sequence is limited to the CDR3, 45 bases, with the frame set at the first base. Sequences ENHRY (CDR1) and SYGVKD (CDR2) are obtained from the germline V gene. Ten or more counts support this clonotype. Its target antigen remains unknown. The record has no base qualities; no much larger clone is one base away. The TCR beta CDR3 regions were amplified from RNA transcripts. The TCR CDR3 was subjected to a first round of RT-PCR using the HTBI primer set and the Qiagen OneStep RT-PCR kit. Libraries were constructed in a second round of multiplex PCR, after which size selection and purification were performed. The libraries were sequenced on an Illumina HiSeq2000 using paired-end 100 bp reads. Processing in the source paper ran as follows. SOAPnuke was used to process the raw data, with reads discarded if the reads contained adapters or uncalled bases, had a mean Phred below 15, or lacked an exact constant-primer or identifier match. High-quality paired reads were merged with COPE v1.2.5, and unique nucleotide sequences were defined as clonotypes. Clonotypes were aligned to IMGT TRBV, TRBD and TRBJ reference segments using MiTCR v1.1. Only V-J combinations with frequency above 0.0001, covering about 99% of repertoires, were analysed. The TCS score was defined as the ratio of F50 (clonal expansion) to E x V (chaos), calculated using BLOSUM62-based TCRdist between CDR3 peptides within each V-J. Welch's t-statistics and random forest reduced 514 V-J features to 13, which were used in a naive Bayes classifier (R e1071). Thyroid-blood repertoire similarity was quantified with the Morisita-Horn index. TCRdb itself trimmed the public reads at Q25 with fastp, ran MiXCR and retained productive beta chains. A single entry per CDR3 protein holds the most common genes and DNA from its merged rows. TCRdb, rather than the study authors, made the V and J calls. This sample lists 650,000 to 800,000 distinct CDR3 sequences; about 45% were detected once. About 7.2% of the sample is in the top ten clones.

Patients with uncontrolled infections, other autoimmune diseases, pregnancy or lactation were excluded. Clinical symptoms, serum thyroxine and TRAb, thyroid ultrasound, and orbital computed tomography formed the basis for the diagnoses. Total RNA was extracted with Trizol reagent, and quality was checked on an Agilent 2100 Bioanalyzer. The receptor chain draws on TRBV10-3 and TRBJ1-3; confidence is insufficient to name the D gene. The sequenced sample was peripheral blood or thyroid tissue (not recorded which). The sequence was collected from an adult man with Graves' disease, either hyperthyroidism or ophthalmopathy (not recorded which). The DNA is TGTGCCATCAACGCCGGGCCGAGCTCTGGAAACACCATATATTTT. Its product reads: CAINAGPSSGNTIYF.